These 20 T cell receptor beta chains originate from one sample sequenced in a study of blood T cell repertoires in COVID-19. Method: immunoSEQ multiplex PCR; TCRdb's copy keeps in-frame clones and lacks some. The data hold around 230,000 clones, with around 90% observed a single time. Sequencing used peripheral blood. The receptors derive from a man in his sixties who had recovered from COVID-19.

The genes are TRBV30 and TRBJ1-5; 8 bases match TRBD1. Germline values: CDR1 GTSNPN, CDR2 SVGIG (reference sequence). V dropped 0 bases and J dropped 9; count of bases not matched to a gene: 7. This CDR3 contains 14 residues. CDR3 protein: CAWSVGTGGSPQHF. The CDR3 nucleotides read TGTGCCTGGAGTGTGGGGACAGGTGGTTCGCCCCAGCATTTT.

The chain joins TRBV7-9 to TRBJ2-1, with 8 bases identical to TRBD2. Germline values: CDR1 SEHNR, CDR2 FQNEAQ (reference sequence). The CDR3 loop spans 15 amino acids. V dropped 8 bases and J dropped 6; count of bases not matched to a gene: 12. CDR3 in amino acids: CASRSLRTSFNEQFF. DNA for the CDR3: TGTGCCAGCCGATCGTTAAGGACTAGCTTCAATGAGCAGTTCTTC.

The rearrangement links TRBV9 to TRBJ1-3, with 8 bases lining up with TRBD1. Germline V CDR1 and CDR2: SGDLS, YYNGEE. J lost 1 base, V lost 4 bases, and 7 bases had no gene match. The CDR3 consists of 16 residues. CDR3 DNA: TGTGCCAGCAGCCCTCGACAGGGGAGGTCTGGAAACACCATATATTTT. Its protein product is CASSPRQGRSGNTIYF.

The V and J genes are TRBV13 and TRBJ1-2; the match to TRBD1 covers 11 bases. The germline V gene encodes CDR1 PRHDT and CDR2 FYEKMQ (reference sequence). The trim removed 3 bases at V and 6 bases at J, leaving 6 bases unmatched. The CDR3 totals 15 residues. CDR3 sequence (DNA): TGTGCCAGCAGCTTGGGGACAGGGGGGAAGAATGGCTACACCTTC. It is translated as CASSLGTGGKNGYTF. The whole variable domain, filled in from reference TRBV13 and TRBJ1-2, reads AAGVIQSPRHLIKEKRETATLKCYPIPRHDTVYWYQQGPGQDPQFLISFYEKMQSDKGSIPDRFSAQQFSDYHSELNMSSLELGDSALYFCASSLGTGGKNGYTFGSGTRLTVV.

The chain uses TRBV25-1 and TRBJ2-2; weak D call: TRBD1 (5 bases). Deletions cut 6 bases from V and 5 bases from J, with 13 bases between. The CDR3 covers 14 residues. CDR1 and CDR2 (germline): MGHDK, SYGVNS. CDR3 nucleotide sequence: TGTGCCAGCAGCCGCACAGGACCGACCGGGGAGCTGTTTTTT. It yields the protein CASSRTGPTGELFF.

Only a few counts were recorded for this clone. This chain links TRBV30 with TRBJ1-6, with a tentative D call TRBD1 (6 bases). V dropped 3 bases and J dropped 8 bases, with 11 bases sitting between them. The CDR3 loop spans 13 amino acids. The V gene's germline CDR1 is GTSNPN and CDR2 SVGIG (reference sequence). The CDR3 bases are TGTGCCTGGAGCAAGCAGGGGTATTCACCCCTCCACTTT. It is translated as CAWSKQGYSPLHF. Combining the CDR3 with reference TRBV30 and TRBJ1-6 gives the whole variable domain SQTIHQWPATLVQPVGSPLSLECTVEGTSNPNLYWYRQAAGRGLQLLFYSVGIGQISSEVPQNLSASRPQDRQFILSSKKLLLSDSGFYLCAWSKQGYSPLHFGNGTRLTVT.

The chain carries TRBV28 and TRBJ1-5, with D unresolved. This CDR3 comprises 12 residues. CDR1 and CDR2 (germline): MDHEN, SYDVKM. Trimming cost V 7 bases and J 5 bases, with 9 bases left between them. The CDR3 DNA sequence: TGTGCCAGCAAGAGGGAATATCAGCCCCAGCATTTT. This encodes CASKREYQPQHF.

V gene TRBV5-4 combines with J gene TRBJ1-2; TRBD1 is a possible D gene (6 bases). V was cut by 4 bases and J by 6 bases, with 16 bases left in between. This CDR3 is 14 amino acids long. Per the germline V gene, CDR1 is SGHNT and CDR2 is YYREEE (reference sequence). The CDR3 DNA is TGTGCCAGCAGCCACCGCCGACAGGAGGATGGCTACACCTTC. Its translation is CASSHRRQEDGYTF.

The chain uses TRBV5-1 and TRBJ1-3; no clear D. The V gene's germline CDR1 is SGHRS and CDR2 YFSETQ. Trimming pared 5 bases from V and 3 bases from J, leaving 12 bases between. The CDR3 consists of 14 residues. CDR3 sequence: CASSATGFGNTIYF. CDR3 nucleotide sequence: TGCGCCAGCAGTGCGACGGGGTTTGGAAACACCATATATTTT.

The chain carries TRBV11-2 and TRBJ2-2; a possible D gene is TRBD1 (6 bases). Germline V gives CDR1 SGHAT, CDR2 FQNNGV. The CDR3 length is 12 residues. Trimming took off 5 bases at V and 9 bases at J, with 10 bases between the two ends. The CDR3 nucleotides are TGTGCCAGCAGCGTACAGGGCCGGGAGCTGTTTTTT. This gives the protein CASSVQGRELFF.

The chain is built from TRBV6-5 and TRBJ1-1; weak D call: TRBD1 (6 bases). The V end was cut by 4 bases, the J end by 1 base, with 10 bases between. Germline values: CDR1 MNHEY, CDR2 SVGAGI. The length of the CDR3 is 14 residues. Written as DNA, the CDR3 is TGTGCCAGCAGTTCCAGACAGGCGAACACTGAAGCTTTCTTT. This codes for CASSSRQANTEAFF.

V is TRBV3-1 (or the pseudogene TRBV3-2) and J is TRBJ2-3; the match to TRBD2 covers 16 bases. Germline assignment: CDR1 LGHDT and CDR2 YNNKEL (reference sequence). CDR3 length: 20 residues. V was pared by 4 bases and J by 6 bases, with 16 bases of the junction left unmatched. The DNA for the CDR3 is TGTGCCAGCAGCCGGCCGCTGGGACTAGCGGGGGGGCGCGCCAGGGATACGCAGTATTTT. Its translation is CASSRPLGLAGGRARDTQYF.

This rearrangement joins TRBV2 to TRBJ2-7, with 7 bases lining up with TRBD1. CDR3 length equals 15 residues. In germline, CDR1 is SNHLY, CDR2 FYNNEI. V shed 2 bases and J 2 bases; nucleotides not matched to a gene: 6. This chain's CDR3 is CASSESEDRTYEQYF. As DNA, the CDR3 is TGTGCCAGCAGTGAATCTGAGGACAGGACCTACGAGCAGTACTTC.

The genes are TRBV4-2 and TRBJ1-3, with 7 positions matching TRBD1. CDR1 is LGHNA, CDR2 YNFKEQ, per germline. The CDR3 length is 16 residues. V was pared by 5 bases and J by 3 bases, with 10 bases of the junction left unmatched. The CDR3, as DNA: TGTGCCAGCAGCAACGACAGGGTGTCGAGTGGAAACACCATATATTTT. The encoded protein is CASSNDRVSSGNTIYF.

The table lists this clone with a count of one. The CDR3, as DNA: TGTGCCAGCAGTACCCAAACGCGTCCACCCTACGAGCAGTACTTC. It codes for CASSTQTRPPYEQYF. The chain is built from TRBV6-2 or TRBV6-3 and TRBJ2-7; D gene unclear. The CDR3 length is 15 residues. V was trimmed by 5 bases and J by 2 bases, leaving 16 bases between them. Germline CDR1 MNHEY, CDR2 SVGEGT.

CDR3 nucleotides: TGTGCCAGCAGTTACGGCAGAACTAATGAAAAACTGTTTTTT. Its protein product is CASSYGRTNEKLFF. This chain uses TRBV6-5 with TRBJ1-4; no definite D call. The CDR3 is made up of 14 amino acids. V lost 2 bases and J 1 base, leaving 5 bases between the germline ends. Germline-derived CDR1 and CDR2 are MNHEY and SVGAGI.

To note about this clone: Germline and junction disagree at one end, which may indicate a read error. The chain carries TRBV19 and TRBJ1-6, with a possible D match to TRBD1 (6 bases). This CDR3 has 18 residues. Germline V gene lookup returns CDR1 LNHDA and CDR2 SQIVND (reference sequence). The CDR3 bases are TGTGCCAGTAGCATAGAGAGGGGGAACGACCGAGATAATTCACCCCTCCACTTT. Residues: CASSIERGNDRDNSPLHF.

This chain joins TRBV18 and TRBJ1-3, with unresolved D. Trimming pared 2 bases from V and 5 bases from J, leaving 7 bases between. Germline lookup yields CDR1 KGHSH and CDR2 LQKENI. The CDR3 totals 13 residues. CDR3 bases: TGTGCCAGCTCACCAGGGCTGAGAAACACCATATATTTT. Translating it yields CASSPGLRNTIYF.

This chain connects TRBV5-1 to TRBJ2-2; TRBD2 agrees at 9 bases. The V gene end was trimmed by 2 bases and the J gene end by 5 bases; junction bases not matched to a gene: 4. The CDR3 has 15 residues. Germline CDR1 reads SGHRS; CDR2 reads YFSETQ. The CDR3 region is CASSFTSGFTGELFF. The CDR3 DNA is TGCGCCAGCAGCTTCACTAGCGGGTTTACCGGGGAGCTGTTTTTT.

Turning to this clone: At one end, the junction sequence differs from germline, possibly due to a read error. This sequence joins TRBV4-1 and TRBJ1-3; TRBD1 matches 7 bases. The CDR3 spans 19 residues. CDR1 and CDR2 from the germline V gene are MGHRA and YSYEKL. Here the CDR3 reads CASNQEWAGGSYGGNTIYF. For the CDR3, the DNA is TGCGCCAGCAACCAAGAGTGGGCAGGGGGATCGTACGGTGGAAACACCATATATTTT.